This paragraph covers one TCR beta chain sequence. Antigen unknown. With baseline, cycle 4 day 1, and cycle 7 day 1 as timepoints, blood was sampled. The record originates from a study of OX40 agonist ivuxolimab in advanced cancers. Overall study: Three patients showed partial responses: one hepatocellular carcinoma and two cutaneous melanoma cases. Study outcomes and limitations: Mean expanded clone counts were higher in CD8+ than CD4+ T cells.

The method was immunoSEQ multiplex PCR; TCRdb's version includes in-frame clones alone and lacks a portion of them. Of over 50,000 clones in the sample, nearly 90% were seen once. The germline V gene encodes CDR1 MNHEY and CDR2 SVGAGI. V was clipped by 0 bases and J by 1 base, with 7 bases between them. The CDR3 is made up of 14 amino acids. The chain uses TRBV6-5 and TRBJ2-7, with a tentative D call TRBD2 (5 bases). The TCR comes from an adult with an advanced solid tumor such as melanoma, head and neck, liver or kidney cancer. Sequenced here: CD4+ or CD8+ T cells sorted from blood, sampled in a trial of the OX40 agonist ivuxolimab. The CDR3 sequence: CASSYSRDSYEQYF. DNA for the CDR3: TGTGCCAGCAGTTACTCACGGGATTCCTACGAGCAGTACTTC.